This entry describes one T cell receptor beta chain. The antigen is undetermined. Germline is not matched at one junction end, which may reflect a read error. The library targeted TCRbeta and was prepared with unique molecular identifiers. TCRdb itself ran the PCR reads through MiXCR, one entry per CDR3 protein. The profile shows under 250,000 distinct CDR3 sequences, 20% to 30% of them singletons. The data are from a study of T-cell reconstitution after alpha-beta-depleted transplantation in children. General study results and limits: T-cell counts and diversity at one year post-transplant came mainly from newly produced T cells. Diversity of TCRbeta at day 60 was high in some patients, arising from surviving recipient T cells and thymic progenitors. About two months after transplant, alpha-beta T cells reportedly came from several hundred expanded graft clones.

Germline V gene data show CDR1 as SGHTA and CDR2 as FQGNSA. CDR3 length: 11 amino acids. The source of this sequence is a female patient between 2 and 15 years old who had a stem cell transplant for congenital amegakaryocytic thrombocytopenia, so the T cells may come from the graft donor. The chain is built from TRBV7-2 and TRBJ2-7, with no clear D. This material consisted of PBMCs, mostly from graft donor cells, taken 360 days after TCRalphabeta/CD19-depleted stem cell transplant. CDR3 bases: TGTGCCAGCAGCTTAGGAGCCAGTTTGAGTTTC. This codes for CASSLGASLSF.